The 17 T cell receptor beta chains listed next were all sequenced from one sample in a study of cytomegalovirus exposure and HLA in healthy donors. With 60 Vbeta and 13 Jbeta primers, the PCR was carried out. Using immunoSEQ multiplex PCR, the repertoire was profiled, and TCRdb retains in-frame clones only, with some absent. The table records more than 55,000 clones, around 83% of them present only once. The specimen sequenced was PBMCs. The receptors were sampled from a human donor in good health.

The chain carries TRBV6-5 and TRBJ2-2; the D gene is possibly TRBD2 (7 bases). Deletions cut 0 bases from V and 7 bases from J, with 9 bases between. The CDR3 contains 14 residues. CDR1 is MNHEY and CDR2 is SVGAGI in the germline V gene. CDR3 sequence reads: CASSYSRGGGELFF. CDR3 sequence (DNA): TGTGCCAGCAGTTACTCGAGGGGGGGCGGGGAGCTGTTTTTT.

The V call is TRBV7-6, the J call TRBJ2-1, with 13 bases that match TRBD2. Germline V CDR1 and CDR2: SGHVS, FNYEAQ. This CDR3 spans 15 amino acids. Trimming took 8 bases from V and 7 from J; bases not matched to a gene: 8. CDR3 residues: CASSHGTSGINEQFF. CDR3 nucleotides: TGTGCCAGCTCGCACGGGACTAGCGGGATTAATGAGCAGTTCTTC.

This clone was seen only once. J is TRBJ2-7 and V is TRBV2, with TRBD1 identical over 11 bases. The germline V gene has CDR1 SNHLY and CDR2 FYNNEI. CDR3 length equals 14 residues. V was clipped by 4 bases and J by 6 bases; unmatched bases: 5. The CDR3 here is CASSVRGQGGEQYF. CDR3 DNA sequence: TGTGCCAGCAGTGTGCGGGGACAGGGGGGCGAGCAGTACTTC.

V and J are TRBV28 and TRBJ2-2; 9 positions agree with TRBD1. The CDR3 is 11 amino acids. After removal of 6 bases from V and 15 bases from J, the junction contained 5 bases not matched to a gene. Germline loops: CDR1 MDHEN, CDR2 SYDVKM. The CDR3 region is CASSFDRGLFF. CDR3 in DNA: TGTGCCAGCAGCTTTGACAGGGGGTTGTTTTTT.

The rearrangement joins TRBV28 to TRBJ1-2; possibly TRBD1 for D (6 bases). V lost 4 bases, J lost 4 bases, and 7 bases lay in between. CDR3 length: 12 amino acids. Germline V gene sequence: CDR1 MDHEN, CDR2 SYDVKM. The CDR3 DNA sequence: TGTGCCAGCAGTTCAGGGGCCTATGGCTACACCTTC. Amino acid sequence: CASSSGAYGYTF.

This chain connects TRBV28 to TRBJ2-3; tentative D call: TRBD1 (6 bases). V lost 4 bases and J 0 bases, leaving 14 bases between the germline ends. Germline V gene data show CDR1 as MDHEN and CDR2 as SYDVKM. The CDR3 runs 16 residues. The CDR3 DNA follows: TGTGCCAGCAGTTATCTGCTGGACAGTAGCACAGATACGCAGTATTTT. Amino acid sequence: CASSYLLDSSTDTQYF.

The chain couples TRBV7-2 to TRBJ2-7, with 7 bases that match TRBD1. The CDR3 contains 15 residues. Germline V gives CDR1 SGHTA, CDR2 FQGNSA. J was trimmed by 1 base and V by 7 bases; bases with no gene match: 10. The CDR3 region is CASTRTGPESYEQYF. CDR3 in DNA: TGTGCCAGCACCAGGACAGGCCCAGAGTCCTACGAGCAGTACTTC.

The chain joins TRBV2 to TRBJ1-2, with a possible D match to TRBD1 (5 bases). The CDR3 sequence is 16 residues long. Germline V lookup: CDR1 SNHLY, CDR2 FYNNEI. The V end was cut by 7 bases, the J end by 0 bases, with 18 bases between. Here the CDR3 DNA reads TGTGCCAGCATTGCAAGAGGTGGCAGGGCTAACTATGGCTACACCTTC. Amino acid sequence: CASIARGGRANYGYTF.

V is TRBV9 and J is TRBJ2-7, with 7 nucleotides matching TRBD1. This CDR3 is 16 amino acids long. Germline lookup yields CDR1 SGDLS and CDR2 YYNGEE. V shed 2 bases, J shed 4 bases, and the junction held 12 bases outside the gene matches. The CDR3, as DNA: TGTGCCAGCAGCGTGGAAGCCGCCGGGACAGAATACGAGCAGTACTTC. As protein: CASSVEAAGTEYEQYF.

The J gene is TRBJ2-5, the V gene TRBV7-2; 7 bases line up with TRBD1. CDR1 and CDR2 (germline): SGHTA, FQGNSA. The V segment lost 5 bases and the J segment 3 bases; nucleotides outside the gene matches: 9. The CDR3 runs to 15 residues. CDR3 DNA sequence: TGTGCCAGCAGCCGCGTTACCGGGACAGAAGAGACCCAGTACTTC. It encodes CASSRVTGTEETQYF.

The chain has TRBV4-1 and TRBJ1-1, with D possibly matching TRBD1 (5 bases). This CDR3 has 13 residues. CDR1 and CDR2 (germline): MGHRA, YSYEKL. The V and J ends lost 6 bases and 11 bases respectively, with 19 bases between them. The CDR3 region is CASSGLSGCLAFF. The CDR3 DNA reads TGCGCCAGCAGTGGGCTTTCAGGGTGTTTGGCTTTCTTT.

V is TRBV9 and J is TRBJ2-3; 7 nucleotides align to TRBD1. Germline CDR1 SGDLS, CDR2 YYNGEE. V trimming: 4 bases; J trimming: 3 bases; junction bases outside the gene matches: 11. The CDR3 has 16 residues. The CDR3 DNA follows: TGTGCCAGCAGCTCCCGGACAGGTCTGGGGACAGATACGCAGTATTTT. Protein sequence: CASSSRTGLGTDTQYF.

This clone was picked up one time. This same CDR3 is encoded by further DNA sequences in the sample. The chain uses TRBV30 and TRBJ1-3; 7 bases fit TRBD1. The CDR3 totals 17 residues. V was pared by 2 bases and J by 0 bases, with 10 bases of the junction left unmatched. Per germline, CDR1 GTSNPN and CDR2 SVGIG (reference sequence). The CDR3 loop is CAWSFAGTVFSGNTIYF. In nucleotides, the CDR3 is TGTGCCTGGAGTTTCGCCGGGACAGTTTTCTCTGGAAACACCATATATTTT.

This clone has more than one count but fewer than ten. The V and J genes are TRBV6-5 and TRBJ1-6; 7 nucleotides align to TRBD1. The CDR3 is 15 residues long. V dropped 2 bases and J dropped 7; count of bases not matched to a gene: 5. Germline CDR1 and CDR2: MNHEY and SVGAGI. In DNA form, the CDR3 reads TGTGCCAGCAGTTACCAGACAGGGACGAATTCACCCCTCCACTTT. Residues: CASSYQTGTNSPLHF.

In DNA, the CDR3 is TGTGCCATCAGTGAGGGAGGTAGTGTATCTGGAAACACCATATATTTT. Translation: CAISEGGSVSGNTIYF. The chain is built from TRBV10-3 and TRBJ1-3; D remains ambiguous. CDR3 length: 16 amino acids. Germline CDR1 ENHRY, CDR2 SYGVKD. Trimming pared 2 bases from V and 1 base from J, leaving 12 bases between.

This clone has just a few counts. The chain employs TRBV2 and TRBJ1-1; perhaps TRBD1 as D (5 bases). The CDR3 is made up of 13 amino acids. The germline V and J ends were trimmed by 8 bases and 1 base, with 11 bases remaining between them. Germline V gene lookup returns CDR1 SNHLY and CDR2 FYNNEI. CDR3 nucleotide sequence: TGTGCCAGCCGGGACGGGAGGAACACTGAAGCTTTCTTT. Translating it yields CASRDGRNTEAFF.

The V gene is TRBV10-3, the J gene TRBJ2-5, with TRBD1 identical over 8 bases. CDR3 length equals 15 residues. Losses at the gene ends were 2 bases for V and 2 bases for J; bases not matched to a gene: 4. Germline V lookup: CDR1 ENHRY, CDR2 SYGVKD. The DNA of the CDR3 is TGTGCCATCAGTGAGAGGACAGGGCTTCAAGAGACCCAGTACTTC. It specifies CAISERTGLQETQYF.